This T cell receptor (beta chain) emerged from a study of post-analysis software for immune sequencing data (dated by TCRdb to between 2014 and 2017). Regarding the research as a whole: Recorded disease courses included relapsing-remitting, secondary progressive and progressive-relapsing multiple sclerosis, with some patients lacking subtype annotation. Patient repertoires were compared against around 10 previously published healthy control repertoires from donors aged roughly 6 to 28 years. A subset of samples was prepared in parallel using single-end sample barcoding, then pooled and co-amplified after Illumina adapter ligation. The study at large found these results: Strong co-clustering of samples prepared in the same batch was shown by direct clustering with F measure, prompting a batch-effect correction. Patients showed significantly higher frequencies than controls for a handful of TRBV segments, among them TRBV5-6, TRBV5-1 and TRBV20-1. The control group was slightly older than the multiple sclerosis patient group. Compared with controls, multiple sclerosis patients had significantly lower normalized Chao1 diversity, a finding suggesting substantial peripheral T-cell clonal expansion.

As for this clonotype: Its antigen remains undetermined. Base-call qualities are not available, and no considerably larger clone is one nucleotide away.

CDR1 and CDR2 were assigned from the germline V gene as SNHLY and FYNNEI. The CDR3, cysteine through phenylalanine, is 16 amino acids long. Left in the record is the CDR3 DNA by itself, 48 bases read in frame from the first base. Clipping removes 4 bases from V and 3 bases from J, with 9 as the unmatched junction base count. The library came from PCR. Sequencing took place on an Illumina HiSeq 2500. To reduce PCR and sequencing biases, unique molecular identifiers were built into the TCR beta cDNA libraries. Per 1 to 10 million input T cells, approximately 500,000 cDNA molecules were obtained, such that each molecule approximated one T cell. The patient libraries were prepared and sequenced with the same protocol used for the earlier healthy control dataset. Within a given batch, samples were prepared together, multiplexed and sequenced on the same HiSeq lane. The study's processing was this. Raw barcoded reads were processed with MIGEC, and single-read molecular identifier groups were discarded before consensus assembly and CDR3 extraction. Clonotype tables were post-analysed with VDJtools, normalizing diversity by down-sampling all datasets to the smallest sample size. In repertoire overlap clustering, CDR3 amino acid sequences, but not nucleotide sequences, were matched to correct batch-related cross-sample contamination. The raw public data were reprocessed by TCRdb itself: fastp quality trimming at Q25, MiXCR clonotype calling, in-frame beta chains only. Every entry covers one CDR3 protein and lists the most common genes and DNA from its rows. These V and J calls originate from TCRdb's pipeline instead of the authors' own analysis. The sample table shows 400,000 to 500,000 distinct CDR3 sequences, and about 39% are seen once. 7.6% of the sample is held by the ten biggest clonotypes.

To demonstrate the VDJtools post-analysis software, the study profiled TCR beta repertoires from the peripheral blood of 10 to 15 young patients with multiple sclerosis. The multiple sclerosis patients were children and adolescents between roughly 6 and 16 years of age. Sequences were obtained from blood. The V and J genes are TRBV2 and TRBJ2-7; a stretch of 10 junction bases matches TRBD2. The clonotype comes from a girl aged 2 to 9 with multiple sclerosis. The CDR3 reads CASSVTSGYEGYEQYF. The DNA sequence follows: TGTGCCAGCAGTGTGACTAGCGGGTACGAGGGCTACGAGCAGTACTTC.